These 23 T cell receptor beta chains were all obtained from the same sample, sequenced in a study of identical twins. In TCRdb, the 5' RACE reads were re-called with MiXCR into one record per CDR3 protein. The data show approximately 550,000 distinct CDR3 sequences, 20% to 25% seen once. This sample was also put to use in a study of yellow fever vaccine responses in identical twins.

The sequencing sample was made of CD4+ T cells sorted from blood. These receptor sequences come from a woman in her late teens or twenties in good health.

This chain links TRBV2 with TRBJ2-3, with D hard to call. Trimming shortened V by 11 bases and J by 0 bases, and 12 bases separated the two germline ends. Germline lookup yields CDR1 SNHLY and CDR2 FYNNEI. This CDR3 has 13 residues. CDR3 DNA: TGTGCCGGCGCACTCCAGAGCACAGATACGCAGTATTTT. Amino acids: CAGALQSTDTQYF.

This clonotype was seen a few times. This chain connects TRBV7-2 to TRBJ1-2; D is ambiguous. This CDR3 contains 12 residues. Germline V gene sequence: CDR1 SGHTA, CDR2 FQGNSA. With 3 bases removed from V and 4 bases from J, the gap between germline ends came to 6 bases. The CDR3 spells CASSFQPYGYTF. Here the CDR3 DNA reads TGTGCCAGCAGCTTTCAGCCCTATGGCTACACCTTC.

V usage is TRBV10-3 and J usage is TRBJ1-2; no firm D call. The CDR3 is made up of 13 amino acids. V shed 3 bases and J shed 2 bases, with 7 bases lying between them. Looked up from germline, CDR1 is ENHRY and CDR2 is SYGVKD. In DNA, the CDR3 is TGTGCCATCAGTGACGGTCGGAACTATGGCTACACCTTC. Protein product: CAISDGRNYGYTF.

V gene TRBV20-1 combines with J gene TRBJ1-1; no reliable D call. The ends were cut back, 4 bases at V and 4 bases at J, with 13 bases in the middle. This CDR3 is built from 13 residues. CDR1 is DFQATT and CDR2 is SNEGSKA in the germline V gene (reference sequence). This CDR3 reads CSATRQRGTEAFF. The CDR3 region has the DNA TGCAGTGCTACACGACAACGGGGCACTGAAGCTTTCTTT.

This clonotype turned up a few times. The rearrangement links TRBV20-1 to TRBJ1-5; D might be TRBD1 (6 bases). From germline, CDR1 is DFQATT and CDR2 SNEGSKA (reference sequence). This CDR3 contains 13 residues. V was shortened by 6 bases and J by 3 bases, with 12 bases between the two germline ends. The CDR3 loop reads CSAEGGNNQPQHF. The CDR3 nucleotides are TGCAGTGCCGAGGGGGGGAACAATCAGCCCCAGCATTTT.

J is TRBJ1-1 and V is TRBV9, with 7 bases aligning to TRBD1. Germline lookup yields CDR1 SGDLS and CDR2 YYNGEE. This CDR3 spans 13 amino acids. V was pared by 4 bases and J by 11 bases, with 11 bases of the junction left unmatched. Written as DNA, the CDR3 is TGTGCCAGCAGCACCCGAGGCGACAGGGCGGCTTTCTTT. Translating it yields CASSTRGDRAAFF.

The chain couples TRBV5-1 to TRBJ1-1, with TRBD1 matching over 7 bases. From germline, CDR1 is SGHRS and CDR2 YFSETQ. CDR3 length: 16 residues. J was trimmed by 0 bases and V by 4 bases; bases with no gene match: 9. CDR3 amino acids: CASSIDRVLLNTEAFF. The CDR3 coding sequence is TGCGCCAGCAGCATTGACAGGGTTCTTCTGAACACTGAAGCTTTCTTT.

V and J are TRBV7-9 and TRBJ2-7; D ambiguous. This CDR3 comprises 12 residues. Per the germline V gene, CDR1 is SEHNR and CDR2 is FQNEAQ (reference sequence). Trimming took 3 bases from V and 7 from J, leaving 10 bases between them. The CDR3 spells CASSFQTTEQYF. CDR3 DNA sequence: TGTGCCAGCAGCTTCCAAACTACGGAGCAGTACTTC.

CDR3 DNA sequence: TGTGCCAGCAGCCCTCGGACTAGCGGGGGCCTTAGAGATACGCAGTATTTT. Protein product: CASSPRTSGGLRDTQYF. The rearrangement joins TRBV11-2 to TRBJ2-3; TRBD2 aligns across 13 bases. V lost 5 bases, J lost 5 bases, and 10 bases stayed unmatched. The CDR3 length is 17 residues. Germline V gene lookup returns CDR1 SGHAT and CDR2 FQNNGV.

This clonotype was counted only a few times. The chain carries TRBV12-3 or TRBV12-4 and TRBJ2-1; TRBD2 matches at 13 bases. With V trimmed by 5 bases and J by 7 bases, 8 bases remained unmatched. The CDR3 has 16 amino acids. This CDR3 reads CASSQRTSGRVNEQFF. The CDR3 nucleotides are TGTGCCAGCAGTCAGCGGACTAGCGGGAGAGTAAATGAGCAGTTCTTC.

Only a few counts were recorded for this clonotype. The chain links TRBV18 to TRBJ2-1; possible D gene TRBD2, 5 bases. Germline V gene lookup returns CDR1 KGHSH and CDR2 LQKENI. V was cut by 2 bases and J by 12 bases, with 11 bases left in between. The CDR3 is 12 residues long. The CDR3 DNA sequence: TGTGCCAGCTCACCAGCCGGGATGTCGCAGTTCTTC. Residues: CASSPAGMSQFF. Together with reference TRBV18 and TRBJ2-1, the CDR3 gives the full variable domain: NAGVMQNPRHLVRRRGQEARLRCSPMKGHSHVYWYRQLPEEGLKFMVYLQKENIIDESGMPKERFSAEFPKEGPSILRIQQVVRGDSAAYFCASSPAGMSQFFGPGTRLTVL.

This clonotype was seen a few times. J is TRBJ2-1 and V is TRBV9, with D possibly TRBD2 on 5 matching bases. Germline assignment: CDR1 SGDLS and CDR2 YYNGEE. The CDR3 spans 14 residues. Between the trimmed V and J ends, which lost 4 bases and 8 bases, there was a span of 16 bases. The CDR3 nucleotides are TGTGCCAGCAGCCCAAAATCCAGCGGCGATGAGCAGTTCTTC. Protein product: CASSPKSSGDEQFF.

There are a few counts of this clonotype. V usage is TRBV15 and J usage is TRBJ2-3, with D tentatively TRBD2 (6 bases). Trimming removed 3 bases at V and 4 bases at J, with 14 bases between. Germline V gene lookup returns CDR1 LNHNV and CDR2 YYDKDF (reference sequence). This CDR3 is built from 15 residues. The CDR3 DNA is TGTGCCACCAGCAGGGAGGGAACGAGTGCAGATACGCAGTATTTT. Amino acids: CATSREGTSADTQYF.

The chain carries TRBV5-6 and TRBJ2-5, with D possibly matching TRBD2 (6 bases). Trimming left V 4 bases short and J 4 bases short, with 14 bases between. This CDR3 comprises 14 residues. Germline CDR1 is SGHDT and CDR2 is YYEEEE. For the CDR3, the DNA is TGTGCCAGCAGCCGCGGGACCCTCCTAGAGACCCAGTACTTC. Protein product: CASSRGTLLETQYF. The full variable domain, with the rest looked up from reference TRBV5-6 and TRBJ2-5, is DAGVTQSPTHLIKTRGQQVTLRCSPKSGHDTVSWYQQALGQGPQFIFQYYEEEERQRGNFPDRFSGHQFPNYSSELNVNALLLGDSALYLCASSRGTLLETQYFGPGTRLLVL.

The CDR3 DNA follows: TGTGCCACCAGTGATTCCGCGACCCAGTACTTC. This encodes CATSDSATQYF. The V call is TRBV24-1, the J call TRBJ2-5; no clear D gene. Trimming took 2 bases from V and 7 from J, leaving 4 bases between them. This CDR3 contains 11 residues. Germline CDR1 is KGHDR and CDR2 is SFDVKD.

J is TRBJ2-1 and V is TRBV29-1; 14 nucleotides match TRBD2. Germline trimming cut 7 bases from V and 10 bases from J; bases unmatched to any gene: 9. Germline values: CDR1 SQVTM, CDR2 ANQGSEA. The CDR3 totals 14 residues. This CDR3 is CSARGLAGVREQFF. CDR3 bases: TGCAGCGCCCGGGGACTAGCGGGAGTTAGGGAGCAGTTCTTC.

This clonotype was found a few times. The CDR3 coding sequence is TGTGCCAGCAGCTCCCTTGTGGGTCATGAGCAGTTCTTC. Translation: CASSSLVGHEQFF. This chain connects TRBV7-9 to TRBJ2-1; D not certain. This CDR3 is 13 amino acids long. The V end was cut by 4 bases, the J end by 8 bases, with 12 bases between. Per germline, CDR1 SEHNR and CDR2 FQNEAQ (reference sequence).

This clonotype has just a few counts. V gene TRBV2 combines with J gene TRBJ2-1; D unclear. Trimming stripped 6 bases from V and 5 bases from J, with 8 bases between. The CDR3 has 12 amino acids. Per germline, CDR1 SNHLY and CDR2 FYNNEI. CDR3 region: CASRAGHNEQFF. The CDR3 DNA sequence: TGTGCCAGCAGAGCCGGGCACAATGAGCAGTTCTTC.

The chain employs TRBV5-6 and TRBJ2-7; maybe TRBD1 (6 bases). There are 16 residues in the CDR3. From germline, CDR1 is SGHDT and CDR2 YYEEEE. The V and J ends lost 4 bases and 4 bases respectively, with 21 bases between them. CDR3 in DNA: TGTGCCAGCAGCAGAAGGACAGAGCGATTTCGGTACGAGCAGTACGTC. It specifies CASSRRTERFRYEQYV.

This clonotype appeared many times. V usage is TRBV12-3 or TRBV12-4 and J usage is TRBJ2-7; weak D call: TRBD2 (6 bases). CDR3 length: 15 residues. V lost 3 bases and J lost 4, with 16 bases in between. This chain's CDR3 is CASSLRDLSAYEQYF. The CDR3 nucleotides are TGTGCCAGCAGTTTGCGGGACTTATCGGCTTACGAGCAGTACTTC.

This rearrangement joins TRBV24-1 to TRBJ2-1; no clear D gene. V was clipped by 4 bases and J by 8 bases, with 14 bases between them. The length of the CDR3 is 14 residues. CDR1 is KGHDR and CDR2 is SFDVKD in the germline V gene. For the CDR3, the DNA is TGTGCCACCAGTGACCCCCGTTATAGTTATGAGCAGTTCTTC. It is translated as CATSDPRYSYEQFF.

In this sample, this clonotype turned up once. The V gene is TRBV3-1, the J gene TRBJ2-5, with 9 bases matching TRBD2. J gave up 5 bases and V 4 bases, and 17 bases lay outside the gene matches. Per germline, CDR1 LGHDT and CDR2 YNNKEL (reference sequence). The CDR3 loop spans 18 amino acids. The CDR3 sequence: CASSPGGGGRAVAETQYF. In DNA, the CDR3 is TGTGCCAGCAGCCCGGGGGGGGGCGGGAGGGCCGTTGCGGAGACCCAGTACTTC.

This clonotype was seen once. The CDR3 sequence is CASAQGAADTQYF. As DNA, the CDR3 is TGTGCTAGTGCCCAGGGGGCGGCAGATACGCAGTATTTT. This chain connects TRBV12-5 to TRBJ2-3; TRBD1 aligns across 8 bases. The CDR3 consists of 13 residues. V trimming: 7 bases; J trimming: 4 bases; junction bases outside the gene matches: 4. CDR1 LGHNT and CDR2 FRNRAP come from the germline V gene.